A single T cell receptor beta chain is shown here with its context. This record belongs to a study of blood T cell repertoires in COVID-19. Study as a whole: Recovered participants had two consecutive negative NP/OP PCR tests, healthcare professional clearance, or symptom resolution. PBMCs, B-cell-depleted T cells, or T cells provided the cDNA or gDNA that made up the material.

In germline, CDR1 is SGHVS, CDR2 FQNEAQ. The CDR3 is made up of 15 amino acids. V was shortened by 5 bases and J by 1 base, with 14 bases between the two germline ends. Method: immunoSEQ multiplex PCR; TCRdb's copy keeps in-frame clones and lacks some. The data hold some 300,000 clones, with 88% observed a single time. Membership in each cohort depended on participant-reported clinical history. Sequences were obtained from PBMCs or T cells enriched from blood (not recorded which). This TCR derives from an older woman in a cohort exposed to, infected with or recovered from COVID-19 (not recorded which). The chain uses TRBV7-8 and TRBJ1-1, with D tentatively TRBD1 (5 bases). The CDR3 DNA reads as TGTGCCAGCAGCCCCGGGGGATCACGGAACACTGAAGCTTTCTTT. This gives the protein CASSPGGSRNTEAFF.